Reported below is one TCR beta chain. What it binds is unknown. This entry comes from a study of HIV-infected children after antiretroviral therapy interruption. Study-level background: Continuous-treatment children had median age around 8 years, interruption around 9 years.

Unique molecular identifiers were included in an RNA-based 3' RACE TCR library. TCRdb independently ran MiXCR on the 3' RACE reads; one entry per CDR3 protein. The data show 70,000 to 90,000 distinct CDR3 sequences, around 6.9% seen once. Treatment given: PENTA 11 planned treatment interruption arm or continuous ART arm. Study-level results: After treatment interruption started, naive CD4+ CDR3 overlap across time points dropped.

This CDR3 has 14 residues. Germline-derived CDR1 and CDR2 are SGHRS and YFSETQ. V was shortened by 3 bases and J by 4 bases, with 12 bases between the two germline ends. The clonotype originates from a pool of human donors with HIV. The rearrangement uses TRBV5-1 and TRBJ2-3; the D gene is possibly TRBD1 (7 bases). The material was CD45RA+ CD4+ T cells from PBMCs, pooled from several time points, obtained from a donor given antiretroviral therapy, either interrupted or continuous. Subset specified: naive CD4+ CD45RA+ CD45RO- T cells. CDR3 residues: CASSYQGGSDTQYF. In DNA, the CDR3 is TGCGCCAGCAGCTACCAGGGGGGATCAGATACGCAGTATTTT.